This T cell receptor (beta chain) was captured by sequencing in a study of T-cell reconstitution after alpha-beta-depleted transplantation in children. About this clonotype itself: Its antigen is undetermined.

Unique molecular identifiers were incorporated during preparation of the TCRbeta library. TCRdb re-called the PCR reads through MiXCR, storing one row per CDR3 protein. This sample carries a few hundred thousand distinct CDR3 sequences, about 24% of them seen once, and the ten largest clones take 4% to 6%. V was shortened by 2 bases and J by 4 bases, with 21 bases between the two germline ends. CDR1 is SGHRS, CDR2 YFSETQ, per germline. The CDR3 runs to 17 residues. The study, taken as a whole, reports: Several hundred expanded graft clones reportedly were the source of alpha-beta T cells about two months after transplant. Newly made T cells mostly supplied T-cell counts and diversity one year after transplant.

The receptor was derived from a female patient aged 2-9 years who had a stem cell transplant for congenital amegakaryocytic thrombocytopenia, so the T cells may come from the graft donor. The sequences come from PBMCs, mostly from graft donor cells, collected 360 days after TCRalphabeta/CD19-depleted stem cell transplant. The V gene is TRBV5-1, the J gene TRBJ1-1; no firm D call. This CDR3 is CASSFLLRGVMGTEAFF. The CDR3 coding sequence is TGCGCCAGCAGCTTCTTGCTGCGCGGGGTCATGGGCACTGAAGCTTTCTTT.